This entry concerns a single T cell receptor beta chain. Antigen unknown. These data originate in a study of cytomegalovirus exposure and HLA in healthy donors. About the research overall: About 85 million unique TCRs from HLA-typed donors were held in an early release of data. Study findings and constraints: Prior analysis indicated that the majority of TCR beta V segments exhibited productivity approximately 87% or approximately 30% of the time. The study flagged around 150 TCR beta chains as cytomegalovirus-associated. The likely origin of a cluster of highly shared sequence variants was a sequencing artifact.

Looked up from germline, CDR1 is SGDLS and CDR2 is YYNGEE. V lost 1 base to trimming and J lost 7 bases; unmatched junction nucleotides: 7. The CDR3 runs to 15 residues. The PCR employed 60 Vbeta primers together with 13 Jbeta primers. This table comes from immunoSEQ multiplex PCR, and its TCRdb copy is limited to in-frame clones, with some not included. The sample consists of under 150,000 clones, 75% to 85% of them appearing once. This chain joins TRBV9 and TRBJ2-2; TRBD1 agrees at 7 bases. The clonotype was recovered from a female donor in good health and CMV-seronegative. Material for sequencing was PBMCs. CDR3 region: CASSVFDREGGELFF. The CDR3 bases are TGTGCCAGCAGCGTATTCGACAGGGAAGGCGGGGAGCTGTTTTTT.